This T cell receptor (beta chain) was obtained from a study of CD8+CD57+ T cells in acquired aplastic anemia. Study-level background: Healthy donors averaged about 9.8 million reads for CD4+ cells.

Investigators profiled TCR beta VDJ and CDR3 from genomic DNA template. TCRdb called the reads again in MiXCR, with one record for every CDR3 protein. The data contain 33,000 or so distinct CDR3 sequences, 75% to 85% of them singletons. The CDR3 contains 12 residues. Trimming took off 1 base at V and 7 bases at J, with 2 bases between the two ends. Germline V gene lookup returns CDR1 SGHTA and CDR2 FQGNSA. V gene TRBV7-2 combines with J gene TRBJ1-6, with D unclear. The sequence was obtained from a human donor in good health, serving as a control. Material for sequencing was sorted CD4+, CD8+, or CD8+CD57+ T cells (not recorded which) from PBMCs. CDR3 DNA: TGTGCCAGCAGCTTAGACAATTCACCCCTCCACTTT. It yields the protein CASSLDNSPLHF.